The 10 T cell receptor beta chains in this list originate from one sample, sequenced in a study of T cells expressing NK-cell markers. TCRdb reprocessed the 5' RACE reads and keeps a single row for each CDR3 protein, giving no DNA. The data include some 440,000 distinct CDR3 sequences; the top ten clones carry approximately 1.5%. Sequencing was done on a sample of blood T cells: a sorted CD56 or NKG2C T cell subset, CD4+ or CD8+ T cells, or bulk PBMC T cells (not recorded which). The receptor source for this set is a woman aged 45-65 years in good health.

The chain recombines TRBV20-1 with TRBJ2-1; TCRdb gives TRBD2 as the D gene, but with no DNA this cannot be confirmed. Looked up from germline, CDR1 is DFQATT and CDR2 is SNEGSKA (reference sequence). CDR3 length: 16 amino acids. The CDR3 region is CSARDRGGGAYNEQFF.

This chain uses TRBV10-1 with TRBJ2-1; the TCRdb D gene call, TRBD1, has no DNA to confirm it. The V gene's germline CDR1 is WNHNN and CDR2 SYGVQD (reference sequence). CDR3 length: 14 amino acids. CDR3: CASSERPDPNEQFF.

This rearrangement joins TRBV7-8 to TRBJ1-1; TCRdb reports TRBD1, a call that lacks DNA to check it against. CDR1 SGHVS and CDR2 FQNEAQ come from the germline V gene. The CDR3 length is 12 residues. CDR3 sequence reads: CASSPRQGAAFF.

The rearrangement links TRBV6-5 to TRBJ2-1. This CDR3 spans 14 amino acids. CDR1 and CDR2 from the germline V gene are MNHEY and SVGAGI. The CDR3 sequence: CASTPAGRNNEQFF.

CDR3: CASSPLLRAEAFF. This chain uses TRBV11-2 with TRBJ1-1. Germline CDR1 is SGHAT and CDR2 is FQNNGV. CDR3 size: 13 residues. Combining the CDR3 with reference TRBV11-2 and TRBJ1-1 gives the whole variable domain EAGVAQSPRYKIIEKRQSVAFWCNPISGHATLYWYQQILGQGPKLLIQFQNNGVVDDSQLPKDRFSAERLKGVDSTLKIQPAKLEDSAVYLCASSPLLRAEAFFGQGTRLTVV.

The V call is TRBV9, the J call TRBJ2-5. This CDR3 has 15 residues. Germline values: CDR1 SGDLS, CDR2 YYNGEE. The CDR3 is CASSVGWQKQETQYF.

The rearrangement links TRBV20-1 to TRBJ1-3. The CDR3 totals 13 residues. Germline V CDR1 and CDR2: DFQATT, SNEGSKA (reference sequence). The CDR3: CSARGNSGNTIYF.

CDR3 amino acids: CASREFGGELFF. The rearrangement joins TRBV28 to TRBJ2-2. In germline, CDR1 is MDHEN, CDR2 SYDVKM. CDR3 size: 12 residues.

The chain has TRBV29-1 and TRBJ1-4; TCRdb picks TRBD1, but there is no DNA to check that call. Germline-derived CDR1 and CDR2 are SQVTM and ANQGSEA. This CDR3 spans 12 amino acids. CDR3 amino acids: CSVLSRDEKLFF.

The chain recombines TRBV20-1 with TRBJ2-1; TCRdb's D gene call, TRBD2, goes unchecked for lack of DNA. Germline assignment: CDR1 DFQATT and CDR2 SNEGSKA (reference sequence). The CDR3 totals 14 residues. The CDR3 loop is CSASAGGLHNEQFF.